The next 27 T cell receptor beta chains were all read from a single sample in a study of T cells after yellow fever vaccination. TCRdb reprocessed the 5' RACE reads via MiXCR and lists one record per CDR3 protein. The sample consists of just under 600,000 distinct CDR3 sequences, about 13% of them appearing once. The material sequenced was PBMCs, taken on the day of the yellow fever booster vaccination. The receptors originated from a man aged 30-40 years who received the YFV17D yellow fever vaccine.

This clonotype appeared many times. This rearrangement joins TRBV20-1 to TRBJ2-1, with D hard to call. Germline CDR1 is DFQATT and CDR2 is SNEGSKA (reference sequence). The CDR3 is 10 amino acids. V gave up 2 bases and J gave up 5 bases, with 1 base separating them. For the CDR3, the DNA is TGCAGTGCTAGAAACAATGAGCAGTTCTTC. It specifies CSARNNEQFF.

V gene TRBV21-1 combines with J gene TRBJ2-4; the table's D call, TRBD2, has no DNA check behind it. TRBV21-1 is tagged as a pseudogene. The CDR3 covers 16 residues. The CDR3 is CASARWPWASKNIQYF. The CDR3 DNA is TGTGCCAGCGCCCGGTGGCCCTGGGCCTCCAAAAACATTCAGTACTTC.

The CDR3 nucleotides are TGTGCCACCTCGTGGGGCCCGGGGGAGCAGTACTTC. Its protein is CATSWGPGEQYF. This chain links TRBV12-3 or TRBV12-4 with TRBJ2-7; D may correspond to TRBD1 or TRBD2 (5 bases each). The CDR3 runs 12 residues. V was trimmed by 10 bases and J by 7 bases, leaving 17 bases between them.

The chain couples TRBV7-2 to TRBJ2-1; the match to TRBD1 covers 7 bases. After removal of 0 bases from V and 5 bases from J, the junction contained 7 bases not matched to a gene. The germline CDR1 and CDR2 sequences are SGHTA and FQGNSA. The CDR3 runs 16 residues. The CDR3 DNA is TGTGCCAGCAGCTTAGCGCCAGGGACAGCGGACAATGAGCAGTTCTTC. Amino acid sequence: CASSLAPGTADNEQFF.

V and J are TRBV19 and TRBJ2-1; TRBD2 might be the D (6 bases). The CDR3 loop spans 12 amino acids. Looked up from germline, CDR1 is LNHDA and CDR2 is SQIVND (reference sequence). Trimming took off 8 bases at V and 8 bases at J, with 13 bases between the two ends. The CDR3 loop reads CASGSGSHEQFF. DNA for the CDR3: TGTGCCAGTGGATCCGGGAGCCATGAGCAGTTCTTC. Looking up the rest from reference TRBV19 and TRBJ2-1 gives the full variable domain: DGGITQSPKYLFRKEGQNVTLSCEQNLNHDAMYWYRQDPGQGLRLIYYSQIVNDFQKGDIAEGYSVSREKKESFPLTVTSAQKNPTAFYLCASGSGSHEQFFGPGTRLTVL.

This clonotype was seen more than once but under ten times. The CDR3 spells CASSHRDGEQFF. CDR3 bases: TGTGCCAGCTCACATAGGGACGGCGAGCAGTTCTTC. This chain uses TRBV18 with TRBJ2-1; the D gene could be TRBD1 or TRBD2 (5 bases each). V lost 4 bases, J lost 10 bases, and 11 bases lay in between. Germline CDR1 and CDR2: KGHSH and LQKENI. This CDR3 spans 12 amino acids.

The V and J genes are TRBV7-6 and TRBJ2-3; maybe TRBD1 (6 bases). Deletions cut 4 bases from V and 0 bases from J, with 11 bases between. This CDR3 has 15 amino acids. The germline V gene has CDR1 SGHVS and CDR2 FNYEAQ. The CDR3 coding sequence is TGTGCCAGCAGCTCGGGACATTTTAGCACAGATACGCAGTATTTT. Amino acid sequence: CASSSGHFSTDTQYF.

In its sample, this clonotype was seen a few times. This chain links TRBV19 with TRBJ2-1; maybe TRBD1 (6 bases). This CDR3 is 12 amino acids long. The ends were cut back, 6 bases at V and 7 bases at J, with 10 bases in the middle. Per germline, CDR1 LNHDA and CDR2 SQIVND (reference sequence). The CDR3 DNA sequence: TGTGCCAGTAGCAGGGGAACGAATGAGCAGTTCTTC. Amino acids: CASSRGTNEQFF. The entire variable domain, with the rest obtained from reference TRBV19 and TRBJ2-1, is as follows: DGGITQSPKYLFRKEGQNVTLSCEQNLNHDAMYWYRQDPGQGLRLIYYSQIVNDFQKGDIAEGYSVSREKKESFPLTVTSAQKNPTAFYLCASSRGTNEQFFGPGTRLTVL.

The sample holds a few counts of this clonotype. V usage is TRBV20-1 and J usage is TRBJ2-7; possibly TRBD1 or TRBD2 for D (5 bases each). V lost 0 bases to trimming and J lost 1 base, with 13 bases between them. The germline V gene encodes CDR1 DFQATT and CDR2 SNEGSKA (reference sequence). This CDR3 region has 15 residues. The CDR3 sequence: CSARDPVGGSYEQYF. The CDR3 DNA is TGCAGTGCTAGAGATCCGGTTGGGGGATCCTACGAGCAGTACTTC.

The CDR3 loop reads CASSPTLGKNIQYF. CDR3 DNA sequence: TGTGCCAGCAGCCCAACCCTGGGCAAAAACATTCAGTACTTC. The chain recombines TRBV7-2 with TRBJ2-4; D call uncertain. Trimming cost V 5 bases and J 3 bases, with 11 bases left between them. Germline CDR1 is SGHTA and CDR2 is FQGNSA. The CDR3 sequence is 14 residues long. Using reference TRBV7-2 and TRBJ2-4 for the parts outside the CDR3, the full variable domain is GAGVSQSPSNKVTEKGKDVELRCDPISGHTALYWYRQSLGQGLEFLIYFQGNSAPDKSGLPSDRFSAERTGGSVSTLTIQRTQQEDSAVYLCASSPTLGKNIQYFGAGTRLSVL.

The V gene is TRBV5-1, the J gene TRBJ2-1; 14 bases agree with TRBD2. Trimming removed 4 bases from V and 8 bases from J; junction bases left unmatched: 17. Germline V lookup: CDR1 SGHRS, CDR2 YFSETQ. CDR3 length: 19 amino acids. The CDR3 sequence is CASSPWGGAGLAGGYEQFF. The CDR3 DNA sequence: TGCGCCAGCAGCCCCTGGGGAGGGGCAGGACTAGCGGGAGGCTATGAGCAGTTCTTC.

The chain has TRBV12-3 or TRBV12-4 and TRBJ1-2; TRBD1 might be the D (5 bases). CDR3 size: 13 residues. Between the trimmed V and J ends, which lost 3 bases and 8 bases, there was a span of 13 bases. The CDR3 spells CASSFTAGSGYTF. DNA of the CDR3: TGTGCCAGCAGTTTTACGGCAGGGTCGGGCTACACCTTC.

DNA of the CDR3: TGTGCCAGCAGTTTAGGCCGACAGGGGAATCAGCCCCAGCATTTT. Residues: CASSLGRQGNQPQHF. This sequence joins TRBV27 and TRBJ1-5, with TRBD1 matching over 8 bases. CDR3 length equals 15 residues. Germline V gene sequence: CDR1 MNHEY, CDR2 SMNVEV (reference sequence). V gave up 2 bases and J gave up 4 bases; unmatched junction bases: 4.

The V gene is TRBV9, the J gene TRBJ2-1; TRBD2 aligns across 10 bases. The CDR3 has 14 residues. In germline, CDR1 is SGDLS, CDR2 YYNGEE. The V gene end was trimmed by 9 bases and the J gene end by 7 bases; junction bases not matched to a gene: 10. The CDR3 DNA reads TGTGCCACGACGCCGGGACTAGCGATAAATGAGCAGTTCTTC. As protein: CATTPGLAINEQFF.

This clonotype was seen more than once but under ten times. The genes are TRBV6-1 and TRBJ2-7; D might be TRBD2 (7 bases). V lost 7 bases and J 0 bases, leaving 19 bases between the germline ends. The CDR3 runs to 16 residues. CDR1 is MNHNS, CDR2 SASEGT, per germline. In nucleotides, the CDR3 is TGTGCCAGCACGGGGGGTAGGTGGGGGGCCTCCTACGAGCAGTACTTC. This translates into CASTGGRWGASYEQYF.

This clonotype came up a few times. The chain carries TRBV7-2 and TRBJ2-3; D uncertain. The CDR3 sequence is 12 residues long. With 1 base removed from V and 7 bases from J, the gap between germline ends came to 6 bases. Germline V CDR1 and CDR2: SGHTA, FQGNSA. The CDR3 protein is CASSLDQNTQYF. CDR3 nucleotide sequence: TGTGCCAGCAGCTTAGATCAGAATACGCAGTATTTT.

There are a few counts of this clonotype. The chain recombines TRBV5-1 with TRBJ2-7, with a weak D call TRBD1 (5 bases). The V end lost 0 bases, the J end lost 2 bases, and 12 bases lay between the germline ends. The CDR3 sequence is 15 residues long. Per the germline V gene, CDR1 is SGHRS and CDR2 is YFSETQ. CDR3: CASSLGVETAYEQYF. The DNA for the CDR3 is TGCGCCAGCAGCTTGGGCGTGGAGACAGCCTACGAGCAGTACTTC.

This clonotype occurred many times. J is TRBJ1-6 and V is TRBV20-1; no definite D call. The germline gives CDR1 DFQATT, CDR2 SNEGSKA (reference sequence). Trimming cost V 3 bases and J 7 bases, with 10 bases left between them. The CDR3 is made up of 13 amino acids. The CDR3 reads CSASRRTNSPLHF. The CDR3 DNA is TGCAGTGCTAGCCGCAGAACCAATTCACCCCTCCACTTT.

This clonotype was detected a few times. CDR3 bases: TGTGCCAGCAGCTTGCTAGGGGTGGGAAATCAGCCCCAGCATTTT. Its translation: CASSLLGVGNQPQHF. This chain links TRBV5-5 with TRBJ1-5, with D tentatively TRBD1 (5 bases). From germline, CDR1 is SGHKS and CDR2 YYEKEE (reference sequence). Trimming shortened V by 1 base and J by 4 bases, and 12 bases separated the two germline ends. This CDR3 has 15 amino acids.

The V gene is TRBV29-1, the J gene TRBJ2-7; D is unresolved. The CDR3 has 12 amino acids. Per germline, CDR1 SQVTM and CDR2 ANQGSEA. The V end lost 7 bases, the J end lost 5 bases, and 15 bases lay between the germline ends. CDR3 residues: CSGRTSWDEQYF. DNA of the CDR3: TGCAGCGGCCGGACCTCGTGGGACGAGCAGTACTTC.

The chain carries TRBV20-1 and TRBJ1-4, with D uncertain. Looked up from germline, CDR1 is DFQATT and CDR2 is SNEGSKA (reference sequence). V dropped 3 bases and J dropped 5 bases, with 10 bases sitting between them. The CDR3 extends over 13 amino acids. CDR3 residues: CSASSRLNEKLFF. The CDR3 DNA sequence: TGCAGTGCTAGCAGCCGATTAAATGAAAAACTGTTTTTT.

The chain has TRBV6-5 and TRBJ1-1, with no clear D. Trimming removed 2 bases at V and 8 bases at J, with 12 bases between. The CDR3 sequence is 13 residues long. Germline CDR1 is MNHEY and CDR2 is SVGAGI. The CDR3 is CASSYGQPGEAFF. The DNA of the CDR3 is TGTGCCAGCAGTTACGGCCAGCCCGGCGAAGCTTTCTTT.

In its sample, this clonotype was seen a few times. The CDR3 nucleotides read TGTGCCAGCAAACTACGGGAGGACTACCACGAGCAGTACTTC. It encodes CASKLREDYHEQYF. V gene TRBV12-3 or TRBV12-4 combines with J gene TRBJ2-7; 7 bases agree with TRBD2. The ends lost 7 bases at V and 5 bases at J; junction bases unmatched: 11. There are 14 residues in the CDR3.

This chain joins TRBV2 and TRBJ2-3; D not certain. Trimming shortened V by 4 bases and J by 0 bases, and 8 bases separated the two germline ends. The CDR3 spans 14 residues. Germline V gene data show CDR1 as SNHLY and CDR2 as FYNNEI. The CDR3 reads CASSVSRSTDTQYF. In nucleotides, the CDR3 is TGTGCCAGCAGTGTGTCACGTAGCACAGATACGCAGTATTTT.

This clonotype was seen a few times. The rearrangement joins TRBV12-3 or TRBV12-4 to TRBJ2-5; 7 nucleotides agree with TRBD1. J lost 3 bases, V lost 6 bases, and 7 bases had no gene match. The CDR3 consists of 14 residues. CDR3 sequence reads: CASSSAGGEETQYF. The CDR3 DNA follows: TGTGCCAGCAGCTCGGCAGGGGGAGAAGAGACCCAGTACTTC.

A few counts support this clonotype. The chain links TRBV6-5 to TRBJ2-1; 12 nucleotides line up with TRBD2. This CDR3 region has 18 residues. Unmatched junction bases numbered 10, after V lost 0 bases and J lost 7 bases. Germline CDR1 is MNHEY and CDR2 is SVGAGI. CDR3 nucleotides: TGTGCCAGCAGTTACTCGACTAGCGGGGGCGCCGGTAGAAATGAGCAGTTCTTC. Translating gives CASSYSTSGGAGRNEQFF.

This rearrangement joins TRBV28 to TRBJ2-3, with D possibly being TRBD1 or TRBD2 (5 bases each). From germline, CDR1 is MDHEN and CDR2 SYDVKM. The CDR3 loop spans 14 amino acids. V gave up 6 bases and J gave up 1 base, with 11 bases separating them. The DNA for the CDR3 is TGTGCCAGCAGACCCGGGGCTGGCACAGATACGCAGTATTTT. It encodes CASRPGAGTDTQYF.